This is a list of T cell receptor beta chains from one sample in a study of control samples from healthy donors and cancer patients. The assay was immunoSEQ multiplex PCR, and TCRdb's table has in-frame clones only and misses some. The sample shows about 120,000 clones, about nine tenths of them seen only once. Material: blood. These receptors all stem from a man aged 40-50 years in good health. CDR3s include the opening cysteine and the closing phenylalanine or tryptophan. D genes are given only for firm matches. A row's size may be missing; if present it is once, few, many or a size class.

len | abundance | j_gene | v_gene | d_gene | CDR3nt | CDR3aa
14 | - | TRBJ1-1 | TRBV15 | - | TGTGCCACCAGCAGAGATGGGGGGTGGACTGAAGCTTTCTTT | CATSRDGGWTEAFF
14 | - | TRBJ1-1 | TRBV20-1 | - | TGCAGTGCTAGTCCTTCCGGGATGGGCACTGAAGCTTTCTTT | CSASPSGMGTEAFF
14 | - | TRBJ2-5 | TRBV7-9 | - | TGTGCCAGCAGCTCACGCCAGGGTCGGGAGACCCAGTACTTC | CASSSRQGRETQYF
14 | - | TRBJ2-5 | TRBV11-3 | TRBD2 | TGTGCCAGCAGCTTAGGGCTAGCGGGGGAGACCCAGTACTTC | CASSLGLAGETQYF
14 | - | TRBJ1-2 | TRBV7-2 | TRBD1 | TGTGCCAGCAGCCTAACACAGGGGAGCTATGGCTACACCTTC | CASSLTQGSYGYTF
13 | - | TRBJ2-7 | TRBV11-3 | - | TGTGCCAGCAGCTGGGACGCCAGGACCGAGCAGTACTTC | CASSWDARTEQYF
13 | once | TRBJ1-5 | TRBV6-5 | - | TGTGCCAGCAGAACGGGGAGAAATCAGCCCCAGCATTTT | CASRTGRNQPQHF
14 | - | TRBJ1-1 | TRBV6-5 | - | TGTGCCAGCAGTTACTCTCGGGAGGGAAGTGACGCTTTCTTT | CASSYSREGSDAFF
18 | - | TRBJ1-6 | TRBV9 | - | TGTGCCAGCAGCGTAGAGGTAGGGGCCCGCTCCTATAATTCACCCCTCCACTTT | CASSVEVGARSYNSPLHF
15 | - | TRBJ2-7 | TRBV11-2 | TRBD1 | TGTGCCAGCAGCTTTGGGACAGGGGGTTTCTACGAGCAGTACTTC | CASSFGTGGFYEQYF
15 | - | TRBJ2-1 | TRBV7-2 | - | TGTGCCAGCAGCTTAAGCCAGGGTCCCTTCAATGAGCAGTTCTTC | CASSLSQGPFNEQFF
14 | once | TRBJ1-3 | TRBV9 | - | TGTGCCAGCAGCGTAGATCAACGAGGAAACACCATATATTTT | CASSVDQRGNTIYF
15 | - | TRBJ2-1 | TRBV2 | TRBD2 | TGTGCCAGCAGTCCCGATGCTAGCGGGGGAGGTGAGCAGTTCTTC | CASSPDASGGGEQFF
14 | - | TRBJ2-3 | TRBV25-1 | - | TGTGCCAGCAGAAGGGGCGCCGGCACAGATACGCAGTATTTT | CASRRGAGTDTQYF
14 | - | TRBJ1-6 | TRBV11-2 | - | TGTGCCAGCAGCTTAGAGGCAGCGTATTCACCCCTCCACTTT | CASSLEAAYSPLHF
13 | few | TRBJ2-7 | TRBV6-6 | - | TGTGCCAGCAGGGAACAGCTTGTCTCCGAGCAGTACTTC | CASREQLVSEQYF
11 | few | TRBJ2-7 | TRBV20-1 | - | TGCAGTGCCCTGGGAGGTAATGAGCAGTACTTC | CSALGGNEQYF